A selection of T cell receptor beta chains follows, all from one sample in a study of T cell repertoires in cytomegalovirus infection. TCRdb redid the calling of the reads with MiXCR, one entry per CDR3 protein. In the table there are roughly 760,000 distinct CDR3 sequences, roughly 36% of which are singletons. Sequencing was done on a sample of PBMCs. Receptors originate from a human donor in good health (CMV status not recorded). Some clones in this sample may be carry-over from other donors' samples. Both conserved end residues are part of each CDR3. Each record gives: clone size, V gene, J gene, D gene, CDR3 DNA, CDR3 protein. A D gene is named only where the DNA matches it firmly. Size tells how often a clone was seen (once, few, many) or the class of an expanded clone, and some rows leave it out.

-	TRBV10-3	TRBJ2-1	-	TGTGCCATCAGTACTACAGGGAGCTCCTACAATGAGCAGTTCTTC	CAISTTGSSYNEQFF
many	TRBV7-8	TRBJ1-3	-	TGTGCCAGCAGCCACGACAGGCGGCGGGACACCATATATTTT	CASSHDRRRDTIYF
-	TRBV15	TRBJ2-1	TRBD1	TGTGCCACCAGCAGAGGGACAACAGGGGGCCTCGATGAGCAGTTCTTC	CATSRGTTGGLDEQFF
few	TRBV28	TRBJ1-5	-	TGTGCCAGCAGTTGGTCAGTTGCAAGCTCTCAGCCCCAGCATTTT	CASSWSVASSQPQHF
-	TRBV28	TRBJ2-3	TRBD1	TGTGCCAGCAGTTTTCCGGGACAGGGATCCACAGATACGCAGTATTTT	CASSFPGQGSTDTQYF
few	TRBV7-9	TRBJ2-1	-	TGTGCCAGCAGCTTAAAACAGTTCTCCTACAATGAGCAGTTCTTC	CASSLKQFSYNEQFF
-	TRBV4-1	TRBJ2-7	TRBD2	TGCGCCAGCAGCCACGGAGCGGGAGGTGCTTACGTGCAGTACTTC	CASSHGAGGAYVQYF
-	TRBV14	TRBJ2-1	-	TGTGCCAGCAGCCAGGGAGTACGGGGGTCCGATGAGCAGTTCTTC	CASSQGVRGSDEQFF
-	TRBV28	TRBJ2-7	-	TGTGCCAGCAGTTTGCTAATCGGGAGTGCCAAGGGGGAGCAGTACTTC	CASSLLIGSAKGEQYF
once	TRBV25-1	TRBJ2-2	-	TGTGCCAGCAGCCCCACTAAGTGGGGGGCCGGGGAGCTGTTTTTT	CASSPTKWGAGELFF
many	TRBV7-9	TRBJ2-7	TRBD1	TGTGCCAGCAGCCTCCGGACAGGGAACGAGCAGTACTTC	CASSLRTGNEQYF
-	TRBV29-1	TRBJ2-7	-	TGCAGCGTTGTAGACAGTGCCTACGAGCAGTACTTC	CSVVDSAYEQYF
-	TRBV5-1	TRBJ2-5	TRBD2	TGCGCCAGCAGCTTCGCTAGCGGGGGAGCAGAGACCCAGTACTTC	CASSFASGGAETQYF
-	TRBV28	TRBJ1-2	-	TGTGCCAGCAGTTTCCGTCCGCGCCTGGTGGGCTACCCCTTC	CASSFRPRLVGYPF
-	TRBV7-8	TRBJ1-2	TRBD1	TGTGCCAGCAGCCAAGGTGTTCGACAGGGGAGCTATGGCTACACCTTC	CASSQGVRQGSYGYTF
many	TRBV7-8	TRBJ2-1	-	TGTGCCAGCAGCTTAGGCCGCGTGGGGGCGGGAGAGCAGTTCTTC	CASSLGRVGAGEQFF
-	TRBV28	TRBJ2-5	-	TGTGCCAGCAGTCCGACCGGGACTCCCTTTCAAGAGACCCAGTACTTC	CASSPTGTPFQETQYF
many	TRBV12-3/TRBV12-4	TRBJ1-1	-	TGTGCCAGCAGCCCAGGGAGCCTTAACACTGAAGCTTTCTTT	CASSPGSLNTEAFF
-	TRBV4-1	TRBJ2-2	-	TGTGCCAGCAGCCAAGATTCCGACTACAGGGCCGGGGAGCTGTTTTTT	CASSQDSDYRAGELFF
few	TRBV6-1	TRBJ2-2	TRBD1	TGTGCCAGCAGTCTGATTAGGCAGGGGGACACCGGGGAGCTGTTTTTT	CASSLIRQGDTGELFF
-	TRBV20-1	TRBJ2-3	TRBD2	TGCAGTGCCCGGGGACTAGCGGGGCCAGATACGCAGTATTTT	CSARGLAGPDTQYF
many	TRBV20-1	TRBJ2-1	TRBD2	TGCAGTGCTAGGCTAGCGGGAGGACGTTTGACTGAGCAGTTCTTC	CSARLAGGRLTEQFF
-	TRBV4-1	TRBJ2-7	-	TGCGCCAGCAGCCAAGGGGACGGAAAGGCTGTGGACGAGCAGTACTTC	CASSQGDGKAVDEQYF
-	TRBV12-3/TRBV12-4	TRBJ1-4	-	TGTGCCAGCAGCCCCTCCCGGAGCGGAGAAAAACTGTTTTTT	CASSPSRSGEKLFF
-	TRBV20-1	TRBJ2-7	-	TGCAGTGCTAGAGTAGGCCCAATGGGGGAGCAGTACTTC	CSARVGPMGEQYF
-	TRBV7-9	TRBJ2-1	-	TGTGCCAGCAGCTTAGTAACGGGAGTCAATGAGCAGTTCTTC	CASSLVTGVNEQFF
-	TRBV6-2/TRBV6-3	TRBJ2-7	-	TGTGCCAGCACCCAAGGAAGAACTTGGACAGCTTCCTACGAGCAGTACTTC	CASTQGRTWTASYEQYF
-	TRBV12-3/TRBV12-4	TRBJ2-5	-	TGTGCCAGCAGGATTCAAGGGCAAGAGACCCAGTACTTC	CASRIQGQETQYF
-	TRBV4-1	TRBJ2-1	TRBD2	TGCGCCAGCAGCCAAGATGGAGCGGGGGGGCCGCACAATGAGCAGTTCTTC	CASSQDGAGGPHNEQFF
-	TRBV20-1	TRBJ2-6	-	TGCAGTGCCCCCTATGGGATCTCTGGGGCCAACGTCCTGACTTTC	CSAPYGISGANVLTF
once	TRBV4-1	TRBJ2-1	-	TGCGCCAGCAGCCAAGTGTTCGGGGGTGAGCAGTTCTTC	CASSQVFGGEQFF
many	TRBV7-6	TRBJ2-7	TRBD1	TGTGCCAGCACCCCAGGGACAGGGGAGAACGAGCAGTACTTC	CASTPGTGENEQYF
once	TRBV7-3	TRBJ2-3	TRBD1	TGTGCCAGCAGCTCATACCGGGACAGGGGTGCAGCTACGCAGTATTTT	CASSSYRDRGAATQYF
-	TRBV6-5	TRBJ1-1	TRBD1	TGTGCCAGCAGTTACTCCGCCGGACAGGTTAGCACTGAAGCTTTCTTT	CASSYSAGQVSTEAFF
-	TRBV12-3/TRBV12-4	TRBJ2-5	TRBD2	TGTGCCAGCAGCGCTCTAGCGGGAGCTGAGACCCAGTACTTC	CASSALAGAETQYF
-	TRBV11-2	TRBJ1-1	TRBD1	TGTGCCAGCAGCTCCCGACAGGGGGCTATGGGCACTGAAGCTTTCTTT	CASSSRQGAMGTEAFF
few	TRBV7-9	TRBJ2-5	TRBD2	TGTGCCAGCAGCTCCGGACTAGCAGACCAAGAGACCCAGTACTTC	CASSSGLADQETQYF
-	TRBV28	TRBJ2-7	TRBD1	TGTGACAGCAGTCACCCGGGACAGGGGATTCTTCTTTACGAGCAGTACTTC	CDSSHPGQGILLYEQYF
few	TRBV7-3	TRBJ2-3	-	TGTGCCAGCAGCTTAGCTGACTCGGCAGATACGCAGTATTTT	CASSLADSADTQYF
-	TRBV30	TRBJ2-1	TRBD2	TGTGCCTTTATCGCCGGGACTAGTTCCTACAATGAGCAGTTCTTC	CAFIAGTSSYNEQFF
few	TRBV20-1	TRBJ1-1	-	TGCAGTGCTAGAGACGGGATTGAAGCTTTCTTT	CSARDGIEAFF
-	TRBV7-9	TRBJ1-2	TRBD1	TGTGCCAGCAGCGGGGACAGGTGGCTCCTTAACTATGGCTACACCTTC	CASSGDRWLLNYGYTF
few	TRBV6-2/TRBV6-3	TRBJ2-2	TRBD2	TGTGCCAGCAGGGAGCGGGGGGGCCAGAGGACCGGGGAGCTGTTTTTT	CASRERGGQRTGELFF
many	TRBV7-2	TRBJ1-1	TRBD1	TGTGCCAGCAGCCCGCGGACAGGGGGCTTAGGTAATGAAGCTTTCTTT	CASSPRTGGLGNEAFF
-	TRBV27	TRBJ2-7	-	TGTGCCAGCCGGGGATCAAACGAGCAGTACTTC	CASRGSNEQYF
-	TRBV27	TRBJ2-1	TRBD2	TGTGCCAGCAGTTTATATTGGCGGGAGAGTGGTGAGCAGTTCTTC	CASSLYWRESGEQFF
many	TRBV7-2	TRBJ2-5	TRBD2	TGTGCCAGCAGCTTAATGAGCGGGAGGGCCGAGGAGACCCAGTACTTC	CASSLMSGRAEETQYF
few	TRBV7-9	TRBJ1-1	-	TGTGCCAGCAGACCCGGGGACACTGAAGCTTTCTTT	CASRPGDTEAFF
many	TRBV12-3/TRBV12-4	TRBJ2-3	TRBD2	TGTGCCAGCAGTTTAGAGTTGGGAGGGAGCACAGATACGCAGTATTTT	CASSLELGGSTDTQYF
-	TRBV6-5	TRBJ1-1	TRBD1	TGTGCCAGCAGTTACCGGACCCCGACAGGGGGCTTGTTAATGAACACTGAAGCTTTCTTT	CASSYRTPTGGLLMNTEAFF
-	TRBV6-2/TRBV6-3	TRBJ2-3	-	TGTGCCAGCAGATATTCCCAGGGATTGTTTAGGACAGATACGCAGTATTTT	CASRYSQGLFRTDTQYF
few	TRBV6-1	TRBJ2-1	-	TGTGCCAGCAGTGAAGTTGGACAGCAAGGACGCAATGAGCAGTTCTTC	CASSEVGQQGRNEQFF
-	TRBV7-3	TRBJ2-3	TRBD2	TGTGCCATCAGCTTTCGCACCGGGACTAGCTCCAGAGATACGCAGTATTTT	CAISFRTGTSSRDTQYF
few	TRBV2	TRBJ2-2	TRBD2	TGTGCCAGCAGTGAATGGCGGGGGACCGGGGAGCTGTTTTTT	CASSEWRGTGELFF
-	TRBV2	TRBJ1-2	-	TGTGCCAGCAACTCCCTCGGGATAGCTAACTATGGCTACACCTTC	CASNSLGIANYGYTF
-	TRBV6-1	TRBJ1-4	-	TGTGCCAGCAGTGAATTGTTCTGGGGGGAAAATGAAAAACTGTTTTTT	CASSELFWGENEKLFF
many	TRBV7-8	TRBJ2-3	TRBD2	TGTGCCAGCAGCTCCGGGACTAGCGGGGGGGCCTCAGATACGCAGTATTTT	CASSSGTSGGASDTQYF